What follows is one T cell receptor beta chain and its context. The sample is drawn from a study of cytomegalovirus exposure and HLA in healthy donors. V dropped 7 bases and J dropped 0 bases, with 21 bases sitting between them. From germline, CDR1 is MDHEN and CDR2 SYDVKM. The CDR3 has 17 residues. It was with 60 Vbeta and 13 Jbeta primers that the PCR ran. The method was immunoSEQ multiplex PCR; TCRdb's version includes in-frame clones alone and lacks a portion of them. Here the sample spans 99,000 or so clones, roughly 15% being singletons. This TCR came from a female donor in good health and CMV-seronegative. The chain is built from TRBV28 and TRBJ1-1, with D tentatively TRBD1 (5 bases). The sample taken for sequencing was PBMCs. CDR3 region: CASTPSMGGGVNTEAFF. The CDR3 bases are TGTGCCAGCACCCCGTCGATGGGGGGTGGAGTGAACACTGAAGCTTTCTTT.